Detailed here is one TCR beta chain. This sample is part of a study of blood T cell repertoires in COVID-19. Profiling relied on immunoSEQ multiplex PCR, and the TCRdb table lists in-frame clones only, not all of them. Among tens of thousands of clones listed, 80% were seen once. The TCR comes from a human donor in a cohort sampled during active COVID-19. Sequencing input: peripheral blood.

The CDR3 region is CATSTGVDGYTF. The CDR3 DNA reads as TGTGCCACGTCTACAGGGGTGGATGGCTACACCTTC. The chain carries TRBV24-1 and TRBJ1-2; 7 nucleotides agree with TRBD1. The J segment lost 6 bases and the V segment lost 10 bases, leaving 7 bases of the junction unmatched. Germline CDR1 KGHDR, CDR2 SFDVKD. This CDR3 spans 12 amino acids.